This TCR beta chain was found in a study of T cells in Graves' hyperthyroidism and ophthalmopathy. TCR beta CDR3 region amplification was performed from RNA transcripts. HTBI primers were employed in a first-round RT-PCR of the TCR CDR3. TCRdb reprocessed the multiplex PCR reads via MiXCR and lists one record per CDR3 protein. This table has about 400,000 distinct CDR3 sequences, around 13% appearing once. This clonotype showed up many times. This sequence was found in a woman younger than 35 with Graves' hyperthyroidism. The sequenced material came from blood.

The CDR3 reads CASSRGTSGREFF. As DNA, the CDR3 is TGTGCCAGCAGCCGCGGGACTAGCGGGAGGGAGTTCTTC. This sequence joins TRBV6-1 and TRBJ2-1; TRBD2 aligns across 16 bases. V lost 6 bases, J lost 14 bases, and 4 bases stayed unmatched. The CDR3 extends over 13 amino acids. The germline V gene has CDR1 MNHNS and CDR2 SASEGT.